This T cell receptor beta chain was sequenced during a study of post-analysis software for immune sequencing data. Study-wide context: Both relapsing-remitting and secondary progressive multiple sclerosis featured among the disease courses, as did progressive-relapsing multiple sclerosis.

The junction had 0 bases not matched to a gene; V was cut back by 3 bases and J by 3 bases. Germline lookup yields CDR1 SGHTA and CDR2 FQGNSA. The CDR3 sequence is 14 residues long. Findings of the study overall: Normalized Chao1 diversity was significantly reduced in patients versus controls. TRBV5-6, TRBV5-1 and TRBV20-1 were among four to six TRBV segments more frequent in patients than controls. Pronounced co-clustering by F measure was evident among identically batched samples.

This clonotype was observed many times. Antigen: not known. The library was made from cDNA and included unique molecular identifiers. One entry per CDR3 protein results from TCRdb running MiXCR on the PCR reads. The sample consists of hundreds of thousands of distinct CDR3 sequences, less than 35% of them appearing once. Sequencing input: blood. The TCR was taken from a girl under 18 with multiple sclerosis. The rearrangement joins TRBV7-2 to TRBJ2-3, with 10 nucleotides matching TRBD2. The CDR3 region is CASSLGLATDTQYF. CDR3 coding DNA: TGTGCCAGCAGCTTGGGACTAGCGACAGATACGCAGTATTTT. The variable domain in full, with the rest retrieved from reference TRBV7-2 and TRBJ2-3, is GAGVSQSPSNKVTEKGKDVELRCDPISGHTALYWYRQSLGQGLEFLIYFQGNSAPDKSGLPSDRFSAERTGGSVSTLTIQRTQQEDSAVYLCASSLGLATDTQYFGPGTRLTVL.